The next 30 T cell receptor beta chains were all read from a single sample in a study of beta chain features in type 1 diabetes. The study reverse transcribed the entire isolated RNA, so it sequenced expressed TCRB transcripts. Measured with immunoSEQ multiplex PCR; TCRdb has only the in-frame clones, and not every one. This table has 130,000 or so clones, 9.2% appearing once. The sample taken for sequencing was central memory CD4+ T cells from blood. The receptors stem from a man aged 18 to 30 in good health.

V is TRBV4-2 and J is TRBJ2-5; 9 positions agree with TRBD2. This CDR3 has 17 amino acids. Germline lookup yields CDR1 LGHNA and CDR2 YNFKEQ. The V segment lost 0 bases and the J segment 2 bases; nucleotides outside the gene matches: 7. The DNA of the CDR3 is TGTGCCAGCAGCCAAGATTGGCGGGGGGGATCACAAGAGACCCAGTACTTC. Amino acid sequence: CASSQDWRGGSQETQYF.

There are a few counts of this clone. The V gene is TRBV1, the J gene TRBJ2-5; the D segment call TRBD2 is taken from the table without a DNA check. TRBV1 is recorded as a pseudogene. The CDR3 extends over 18 amino acids. The DNA of the CDR3 is TGCACCAGCAGCCTCCAACGGACTAGCGGGGGGCCAGAAGAGACCCAGTACTTC. This encodes CTSSLQRTSGGPEETQYF.

This clone occurred a few times. Other DNA sequences in this sample translate to the same CDR3. This chain links TRBV7-2 with TRBJ2-5, with 7 bases aligning to TRBD2. Germline V gene sequence: CDR1 SGHTA, CDR2 FQGNSA. There are 15 residues in the CDR3. Trimming cost V 1 base and J 1 base; bases outside gene matches: 3. DNA of the CDR3: TGTGCCAGCAGCTTAGGGACGGGGGGCCAAGAGACCCAGTACTTC. It specifies CASSLGTGGQETQYF.

This clone was detected only a few times. V and J are TRBV19 and TRBJ2-4; 9 positions match TRBD1. V lost 5 bases and J lost 5; bases outside the gene matches: 7. The CDR3 contains 15 residues. Germline loops: CDR1 LNHDA, CDR2 SQIVND (reference sequence). The CDR3 DNA is TGTGCCAGTAGTTACCGAGGACAGGGGCAAAACATTCAGTACTTC. Its protein is CASSYRGQGQNIQYF.

This chain joins TRBV28 and TRBJ2-3; D is undetermined. The CDR3 has 13 amino acids. The V end was cut by 6 bases, the J end by 2 bases, with 9 bases between. Germline V gene sequence: CDR1 MDHEN, CDR2 SYDVKM. CDR3 protein: CASSATVTDTQYF. The CDR3 DNA is TGTGCCAGCAGCGCGACTGTCACAGATACGCAGTATTTT. Looking up the rest from reference TRBV28 and TRBJ2-3 gives the full variable domain: DVKVTQSSRYLVKRTGEKVFLECVQDMDHENMFWYRQDPGLGLRLIYFSYDVKMKEKGDIPEGYSVSREKKERFSLILESASTNQTSMYLCASSATVTDTQYFGPGTRLTVL.

This clone was recorded a few times. This chain uses TRBV7-9 with TRBJ2-1, with TRBD1 identical over 8 bases. The CDR3 is made up of 14 amino acids. The germline V gene has CDR1 SEHNR and CDR2 FQNEAQ (reference sequence). The V segment lost 5 bases and the J segment 7 bases; nucleotides outside the gene matches: 7. In DNA, the CDR3 is TGTGCCAGCAGCCGAGCCCAGGGGGCTAATGAGCAGTTCTTC. This gives the protein CASSRAQGANEQFF.

This rearrangement joins TRBV30 to TRBJ1-4; tentatively, D is TRBD1 (5 bases). The V gene lost 3 bases and the J gene lost 0 bases, with 11 bases spanning the gap. Germline CDR1 and CDR2: GTSNPN and SVGIG (reference sequence). The CDR3 is 15 amino acids. The CDR3 DNA follows: TGTGCCTGGAGAGGGGAGGGTGCAACTAATGAAAAACTGTTTTTT. It translates to CAWRGEGATNEKLFF.

A few counts support this clone. The J gene is TRBJ2-5, the V gene TRBV7-6; TRBD2 matches at 12 bases. CDR3 length: 15 amino acids. V dropped 7 bases and J dropped 4; count of bases not matched to a gene: 7. Germline V gives CDR1 SGHVS, CDR2 FNYEAQ. The CDR3 sequence is CASILAGGPGETQYF. In DNA form, the CDR3 reads TGTGCCAGCATCCTAGCGGGGGGGCCTGGAGAGACCCAGTACTTC.

Only one count was recorded for this clone. The V gene is TRBV4-2, the J gene TRBJ2-2; TRBD2 agrees at 10 bases. Losses at the gene ends were 4 bases for V and 1 base for J; bases not matched to a gene: 9. There are 18 residues in the CDR3. The germline V gene has CDR1 LGHNA and CDR2 YNFKEQ. CDR3: CASSRSPSGGQNTGELFF. Written as DNA, the CDR3 is TGTGCCAGCAGCCGCTCCCCTAGCGGGGGCCAGAACACCGGGGAGCTGTTTTTT.

This clone was counted between two and nine times. The chain couples TRBV2 to TRBJ2-1; 9 bases line up with TRBD1. The germline CDR1 and CDR2 sequences are SNHLY and FYNNEI. J was trimmed by 6 bases and V by 6 bases; bases with no gene match: 9. The CDR3 contains 15 residues. CDR3 sequence (DNA): TGTGCCAGCAGGGTTGCGACAGGGGGGGGCAATGAGCAGTTCTTC. It codes for CASRVATGGGNEQFF.

This sequence joins TRBV7-6 and TRBJ2-6, with no clear D. Germline loops: CDR1 SGHVS, CDR2 FNYEAQ. With 3 bases removed from V and 0 bases from J, the gap between germline ends came to 15 bases. This CDR3 comprises 18 residues. CDR3 in amino acids: CASSFRPLAPSGANVLTF. The CDR3 DNA sequence: TGTGCCAGCAGCTTTCGGCCGTTAGCCCCCTCTGGGGCCAACGTCCTGACTTTC.

This clone was picked up many times. This chain links TRBV9 with TRBJ1-1, with D hard to call. The CDR3 spans 13 residues. V lost 0 bases, J lost 6 bases, and 9 bases lay in between. CDR1 is SGDLS and CDR2 is YYNGEE in the germline V gene. CDR3: CASSVGGGPEAFF. CDR3 coding DNA: TGTGCCAGCAGCGTAGGGGGAGGGCCTGAAGCTTTCTTT. The full variable domain, its missing parts supplied by reference TRBV9 and TRBJ1-1, is DSGVTQTPKHLITATGQRVTLRCSPRSGDLSVYWYQQSLDQGLQFLIQYYNGEERAKGNILERFSAQQFPDLHSELNLSSLELGDSALYFCASSVGGGPEAFFGQGTRLTVV.

This clone was observed a handful of times. V and J are TRBV7-3 and TRBJ2-5; 9 bases are a match to TRBD2. The V segment lost 3 bases and the J segment 11 bases; nucleotides outside the gene matches: 13. CDR1 is SGHTA, CDR2 FQGTGA, per germline. The CDR3 totals 15 residues. CDR3 nucleotides: TGTGCCAGCAGCTTGTGGGGCGGGGGGGCCGGAGAGCAGTACTTC. Translation gives CASSLWGGGAGEQYF. The variable domain in full, with the rest retrieved from reference TRBV7-3 and TRBJ2-5, is GAGVSQTPSNKVTEKGKYVELRCDPISGHTALYWYRQSLGQGPEFLIYFQGTGAADDSGLPNDRFFAVRPEGSVSTLKIQRTERGDSAVYLCASSLWGGGAGEQYFGPGTRLLVL.

The chain couples TRBV9 to TRBJ2-3; 9 bases are shared with TRBD1. With V trimmed by 1 base and J by 4 bases, 4 bases remained unmatched. Germline CDR1 SGDLS, CDR2 YYNGEE. This CDR3 has 15 residues. This CDR3 reads CASSVPTGGPDTQYF. The CDR3, as DNA: TGTGCCAGCAGCGTACCGACAGGGGGACCAGATACGCAGTATTTT.

The V gene is TRBV7-2, the J gene TRBJ2-5, with D possibly matching TRBD2 (5 bases). V was clipped by 5 bases and J by 2 bases, with 6 bases between them. The CDR3 length is 12 residues. Germline V gene data show CDR1 as SGHTA and CDR2 as FQGNSA. CDR3 nucleotide sequence: TGTGCCAGCAGCGAGGGACAAGAGACCCAGTACTTC. This gives the protein CASSEGQETQYF.

This clone was seen a few times. The rearrangement uses TRBV27 and TRBJ2-5, with 8 positions matching TRBD2. The trim removed 7 bases at V and 4 bases at J, leaving 5 bases unmatched. Germline-derived CDR1 and CDR2 are MNHEY and SMNVEV (reference sequence). This CDR3 has 13 residues. The CDR3 region has the DNA TGTGCCAGCAACAAACGGGAGGGAGAGACCCAGTACTTC. It is translated as CASNKREGETQYF.

This clone has more than one count but fewer than ten. The gene calls are TRBV18 and TRBJ2-1, with TRBD2 identical over 7 bases. The CDR3 is 16 residues long. V was pared by 0 bases and J by 10 bases, with 12 bases of the junction left unmatched. Germline V lookup: CDR1 KGHSH, CDR2 LQKENI. CDR3 DNA: TGTGCCAGCTCACCACCGAGCGGGGAGGCCTGGGGGGAGCAGTTCTTC. The encoded protein is CASSPPSGEAWGEQFF.

This clone was recorded a few times. The V gene is TRBV28, the J gene TRBJ2-2; 8 bases agree with TRBD2. The CDR3 covers 16 residues. V lost 3 bases to trimming and J lost 5 bases; unmatched junction nucleotides: 8. The V gene's germline CDR1 is MDHEN and CDR2 SYDVKM. The CDR3 spells CASSLAGGTGTGELFF. The CDR3 DNA sequence: TGTGCCAGCAGTTTGGCGGGGGGTACCGGAACCGGGGAGCTGTTTTTT.

The CDR3 DNA follows: TGTGCCTGGAGGCGGCCGAGGAGCCAAGAGACCCAGTACTTC. Its protein product is CAWRRPRSQETQYF. The chain uses TRBV30 and TRBJ2-5; D is uncertain. Deletions cut 3 bases from V and 1 base from J, with 12 bases between. The CDR3 consists of 14 residues. Germline V gene data show CDR1 as GTSNPN and CDR2 as SVGIG (reference sequence).

The rearrangement joins TRBV2 to TRBJ2-2; 10 bases agree with TRBD1. With 6 bases clipped from V and 4 bases from J, the junction kept 11 bases outside the gene matches. CDR3 length equals 17 residues. Germline V CDR1 and CDR2: SNHLY, FYNNEI. In DNA, the CDR3 is TGTGCCAGCAGACTGAATCCGGGACAGGGGTCCACCGGGGAGCTGTTTTTT. Translation gives CASRLNPGQGSTGELFF.

This clone has just a few counts. The chain combines TRBV6-5 with TRBJ1-6; no definite D call. The CDR3 runs to 14 residues. The germline V gene has CDR1 MNHEY and CDR2 SVGAGI. V was shortened by 2 bases and J by 4 bases, with 6 bases between the two germline ends. CDR3 DNA sequence: TGTGCCAGCAGTTACGCCCAGTATAATTCACCCCTCCACTTT. It translates to CASSYAQYNSPLHF.

A few counts support this clone. The chain uses TRBV4-3 and TRBJ1-4, with a tentative D call TRBD1 (5 bases). Germline CDR1 reads LGHNA; CDR2 reads YSLEER. The CDR3 runs 17 residues. The ends were cut back, 0 bases at V and 6 bases at J, with 17 bases in the middle. The CDR3 sequence: CASSQDSKGSYYEKLFF. DNA of the CDR3: TGCGCCAGCAGCCAAGATTCGAAGGGGTCTTATTATGAAAAACTGTTTTTT.

This clone was seen only a few times. The chain is built from TRBV7-8 and TRBJ1-1; 7 bases are a match to TRBD1. The germline V gene has CDR1 SGHVS and CDR2 FQNEAQ. The CDR3 runs to 13 residues. Trimming removed 3 bases from V and 4 bases from J; junction bases left unmatched: 2. The chain's CDR3 is CASSLTGSTEAFF. CDR3 DNA sequence: TGTGCCAGCAGCTTGACAGGGAGCACTGAAGCTTTCTTT.

V usage is TRBV4-1 and J usage is TRBJ1-2; D not resolved. The CDR3 totals 14 residues. Germline V gene sequence: CDR1 MGHRA, CDR2 YSYEKL. The germline V and J ends were trimmed by 0 bases and 4 bases, with 9 bases remaining between them. Here the CDR3 DNA reads TGCGCCAGCAGCCAAGAACCCGGGTCCTATGGCTACACCTTC. Translating gives CASSQEPGSYGYTF.

DNA for the CDR3: TGTGCCAGCAGCCAAGGACAGGACAATCAGCCCCAGCATTTT. This translates into CASSQGQDNQPQHF. This chain connects TRBV4-2 to TRBJ1-5; D possibly corresponds to TRBD1 (6 bases). CDR3 length: 14 amino acids. Trimming removed 1 base at V and 3 bases at J, with 7 bases between. Germline V gene lookup returns CDR1 LGHNA and CDR2 YNFKEQ.

Only a few counts were recorded for this clone. The V gene is TRBV2, the J gene TRBJ2-7, with a weak D call TRBD1 (6 bases). The CDR3 totals 14 residues. V was cut by 6 bases and J by 2 bases, with 14 bases left in between. In germline, CDR1 is SNHLY, CDR2 FYNNEI. CDR3 in amino acids: CASSPRTVTYEQYF. In nucleotides, the CDR3 is TGTGCCAGCAGCCCCAGGACAGTTACCTACGAGCAGTACTTC.

This chain uses TRBV19 with TRBJ1-5; the D is unclear. The germline V and J ends were trimmed by 0 bases and 0 bases, with 18 bases remaining between them. The CDR3 is 19 residues long. The V gene's germline CDR1 is LNHDA and CDR2 SQIVND (reference sequence). The CDR3 DNA reads as TGTGCCAGTAGTATAGATCGATCAAACCGAGGTTATAGCAATCAGCCCCAGCATTTT. Its translation: CASSIDRSNRGYSNQPQHF.

The chain recombines TRBV19 with TRBJ2-5; 9 nucleotides agree with TRBD1. The last part of the DNA fits TRBJ2-7 better; the J call may be wrong. The CDR3 totals 12 residues. Germline CDR1 reads LNHDA; CDR2 reads SQIVND (reference sequence). CDR3 amino acids: CASRDREYEQYF. CDR3 bases: TGTGCCAGCCGGGACAGGGAGTACGAGCAGTACTTC.

The genes are TRBV5-4 and TRBJ2-5; TRBD1 agrees at 7 bases. The CDR3 is made up of 15 amino acids. Trimming cost V 0 bases and J 2 bases; bases outside gene matches: 4. Germline lookup yields CDR1 SGHNT and CDR2 YYREEE (reference sequence). For the CDR3, the DNA is TGTGCCAGCAGCTTGGGGACAGGCCTACAAGAGACCCAGTACTTC. Its protein product is CASSLGTGLQETQYF.

A few counts support this clone. The chain uses TRBV4-1 and TRBJ2-3, with 9 bases identical to TRBD2. The CDR3 has 17 amino acids. CDR1 and CDR2 (germline): MGHRA, YSYEKL. The V and J ends lost 4 bases and 2 bases, in that order; junction bases with no gene match: 10. CDR3: CASSLDHAGGVTDTQYF. DNA for the CDR3: TGCGCCAGCAGCCTGGACCATGCGGGGGGGGTCACAGATACGCAGTATTTT.